A selection of T cell receptor beta chains follows, all from one sample in a study of T-cell reconstitution after alpha-beta-depleted transplantation in children. One entry per CDR3 protein results from TCRdb running MiXCR on the PCR reads. The data show roughly 500,000 distinct CDR3 sequences, about 16% seen once. This material consisted of PBMCs from the stem cell graft donor, taken from the stem cell graft. The origin of the receptors is a human donor who donated a stem cell graft to a child with acute lymphoblastic leukemia. CDR3s include the opening cysteine and the closing phenylalanine or tryptophan. The D gene is left open where the match is weak. Size is stated for part of the rows, as once, few or many counts, or as a class when the clone is expanded.

TGCGCCAGCAGCTTGAGTTTCGGACAGGGGGCTGGTGGCTACACCTTC | CASSLSFGQGAGGYTF | TRBV5-1 | TRBD1 | TRBJ1-2 | NA
TGCGCCAGCAGCTCGGACTGGTCCTACGAGCAGTACTTC | CASSSDWSYEQYF | TRBV5-1 | NA | TRBJ2-7 | few
TGCGCCAGCAGTGAGGGAGGGGCGCCCACAGATACGCAGTATTTT | CASSEGGAPTDTQYF | TRBV10-2 | NA | TRBJ2-3 | NA
TGTGCCAGCAGCTTAGCGCCTCTAGCCCTGACTAGTGGAAAAGAGCAGTTCTTC | CASSLAPLALTSGKEQFF | TRBV7-2 | NA | TRBJ2-1 | few
TGCAGCGCTGACAGGGGAATCCCCACTGAAGCTTTCTTT | CSADRGIPTEAFF | TRBV29-1 | TRBD1 | TRBJ1-1 | few
TGTGCCACCAGCGGAGACAGAGATACAGACTACGAGCAGTACTTC | CATSGDRDTDYEQYF | TRBV15 | NA | TRBJ2-7 | few
TGTGCCAGCAGCTCCGGTTACGAGCAGTACTTC | CASSSGYEQYF | TRBV19 | NA | TRBJ2-7 | many
TGCAGTGCTGGCAACCGGGACTACAACGAGCAGTACTTC | CSAGNRDYNEQYF | TRBV20-1 | TRBD2 | TRBJ2-7 | many
TGTGCCACCGGGGGGGAAGGAAATCAGCCCCAGCATTTT | CATGGEGNQPQHF | TRBV24-1 | NA | TRBJ1-5 | NA
TGTGCCAGCAGTTTGACTAGCGGGAGAATGGATACGCAGTATTTT | CASSLTSGRMDTQYF | TRBV6-5 | TRBD2 | TRBJ2-3 | NA
TGCAGTGCTAGAGATCCTAGCGGTCGCCCGAAGAGCAATGAGCAGTTCTTC | CSARDPSGRPKSNEQFF | TRBV20-1 | TRBD2 | TRBJ2-1 | few
TGCGCCAGCAGCCAGTACGAAACCCCCAAAAACATTCAGTACTTC | CASSQYETPKNIQYF | TRBV4-1 | NA | TRBJ2-4 | NA
TGTGCCAGCAGTTTATCGCGGATCCCAGGGGGAGCCACCGGGGAGCTGTTTTTT | CASSLSRIPGGATGELFF | TRBV27 | TRBD1 | TRBJ2-2 | NA
TGTGCCAGCAGCGCGGGCGGCGGGATCGGCACAGATACGCAGTATTTT | CASSAGGGIGTDTQYF | TRBV9 | NA | TRBJ2-3 | NA
TGTGCCAGCAGCTTAGGGACAGGGTCGGTCGGGGAGACCCAGTACTTC | CASSLGTGSVGETQYF | TRBV7-8 | TRBD1 | TRBJ2-5 | NA
TGTGCCACCAGCGGCTCTAGCGGGAGAACCACAGATACGCAGTATTTT | CATSGSSGRTTDTQYF | TRBV15 | TRBD2 | TRBJ2-3 | few
TGTGCCAGCAGCCCCGAGGGGGAAAATGAGCAGTTCTTC | CASSPEGENEQFF | TRBV6-2/TRBV6-3 | NA | TRBJ2-1 | NA
TGTGCCAGCATGGCCCTAGCGGGAGTGAATGAGCAGTTCTTC | CASMALAGVNEQFF | TRBV7-3 | TRBD2 | TRBJ2-1 | few
TGCGCCAGCAGCTTGGTGACTAGCGGGAGGGAGGCCGGGGAGCTGTTTTTT | CASSLVTSGREAGELFF | TRBV5-1 | TRBD2 | TRBJ2-2 | NA
TGTGCCAGCAATTCCGGGACAGGGGCCAATCAGCCCCAGCATTTT | CASNSGTGANQPQHF | TRBV27 | TRBD1 | TRBJ1-5 | many
TGCAGTGCTCGCCATCCTCGGACTAGCTCCTACGAGCAGTACTTC | CSARHPRTSSYEQYF | TRBV20-1 | TRBD2 | TRBJ2-7 | few
TGCGCCAGCAGCCAAAAGACAGGGGGCTACGAGCAGTACTTC | CASSQKTGGYEQYF | TRBV4-1 | TRBD1 | TRBJ2-7 | NA
TGCGCCAGCAGCTTGGGAGCGGGAGGGCCCAACACCGGGGAGCTGTTTTTT | CASSLGAGGPNTGELFF | TRBV5-1 | TRBD2 | TRBJ2-2 | few
TGTGCCAGCAGCCAAGTTCCACAGTCCACAGATACGCAGTATTTT | CASSQVPQSTDTQYF | TRBV4-2 | NA | TRBJ2-3 | NA
TGTGCCAGCAGCTCTACCCTAGGGTCAACTAATGAAAAACTGTTTTTT | CASSSTLGSTNEKLFF | TRBV7-9 | NA | TRBJ1-4 | few
TGTGCCAGCGATGGTAGCGGGACTAGCACAGATACGCAGTATTTT | CASDGSGTSTDTQYF | TRBV12-3/TRBV12-4 | TRBD2 | TRBJ2-3 | few
TGTGCCAGCAGTCCCCACAGACTAGCGGGAGACGAGCAGTACTTC | CASSPHRLAGDEQYF | TRBV6-1 | TRBD2 | TRBJ2-7 | few
TGTGCCTACTTTAGCGGTTTAACCTACAATGAGCAGTTCTTC | CAYFSGLTYNEQFF | TRBV30 | NA | TRBJ2-1 | NA
TGTGCCAGCAGCAACCCTCCCTCGCGGACGTCCTACAATGAGCAGTTCTTC | CASSNPPSRTSYNEQFF | TRBV9 | NA | TRBJ2-1 | NA
TGTGCCAGCAGTTCCCTGGGGCTTCTGCAACCCTACAATGAGCAGTTCTTC | CASSSLGLLQPYNEQFF | TRBV27 | NA | TRBJ2-1 | NA
TGCAGCGTTGAAGATGGTGAAGCCGCCCGGGGGCAAGAGACCCAGTACTTC | CSVEDGEAARGQETQYF | TRBV29-1 | NA | TRBJ2-5 | NA
TGCACCAGCCCCTTCCCGGGGTGTGGCTACACCTTC | CTSPFPGCGYTF | TRBV1 | NA | TRBJ1-2 | few
TGCAGCGTTGAAGATCACGGCGGGAGGGCCGGTGAGCAGTTCTTC | CSVEDHGGRAGEQFF | TRBV29-1 | TRBD2 | TRBJ2-1 | NA
TGTGCCATCAGTGCCCTGAGCGACCCCAGCTCCTACAATGAGCAGTTCTTC | CAISALSDPSSYNEQFF | TRBV10-3 | NA | TRBJ2-1 | NA
TGCGCCAGCAGCCTCGACAGGGCCGGTGGCTATGGCTACACCTTC | CASSLDRAGGYGYTF | TRBV5-1 | TRBD1 | TRBJ1-2 | many
TGCAGTGCTAGCCGGGGGACTGAAGCTTTCTTT | CSASRGTEAFF | TRBV20-1 | NA | TRBJ1-1 | many
TGTGCCAGCAGATACGGACTAGCGGGGGCCAATGAGCAGTTCTTC | CASRYGLAGANEQFF | TRBV6-5 | TRBD2 | TRBJ2-1 | NA
TGTGCCAGCAGTTCCCCCTATAAACAGGGCCCGTCTAGCACAGATACGCAGTATTTT | CASSSPYKQGPSSTDTQYF | TRBV12-3/TRBV12-4 | NA | TRBJ2-3 | NA
TGTGCCAGCAGTGAAGCCAAGCAGCCCCAGCATTTT | CASSEAKQPQHF | TRBV25-1 | NA | TRBJ1-5 | once
TGCGCCAGCAGCTTGCCTGGGGGTGGATACGAGCAGTACTTC | CASSLPGGGYEQYF | TRBV5-1 | NA | TRBJ2-7 | NA
TGCAGTGCTATCGGCGATATCTATTGGAATGAGCAGTTCTTC | CSAIGDIYWNEQFF | TRBV20-1 | NA | TRBJ2-1 | NA
TGTGCCAGCAGTTACGGTTGGACGAACTCCTACGAGCAGTACTTC | CASSYGWTNSYEQYF | TRBV6-5 | NA | TRBJ2-7 | NA
TGTGCCAGCAGTTCGGACAGGGTTAATCCCTCCTACGAGCAGTACTTC | CASSSDRVNPSYEQYF | TRBV27 | TRBD1 | TRBJ2-7 | few
TGTGCCAGCAGTGCCTTCCGGGACCTTTACGAGCAGTACTTC | CASSAFRDLYEQYF | TRBV2 | NA | TRBJ2-7 | NA
TGTGCCAGCAGTATTACAGTCCTCCAAGAGACCCAGTACTTC | CASSITVLQETQYF | TRBV25-1 | NA | TRBJ2-5 | few
TGTGCCAGCCTCCAGGTTCTGGGTGGCTACGAGCAGTACTTC | CASLQVLGGYEQYF | TRBV7-2 | NA | TRBJ2-7 | few
TGCGCCAGCAGCGTAGACCCGGGACAGTTCGGAGCTTTCTTT | CASSVDPGQFGAFF | TRBV5-1 | TRBD1 | TRBJ1-1 | NA
TGTGCCAGCAGCGGGCCGGGACTACTGGGGGATAGCACAGATACGCAGTATTTT | CASSGPGLLGDSTDTQYF | TRBV4-2 | TRBD2 | TRBJ2-3 | NA
TGCGCCAGCAGCTTAAGACAGGGGGCGTTGAACACTGAAGCTTTCTTT | CASSLRQGALNTEAFF | TRBV5-1 | TRBD1 | TRBJ1-1 | NA
TGTGCCACACAGGGAATAGGGTACGAGCAGTACTTC | CATQGIGYEQYF | TRBV6-6 | NA | TRBJ2-7 | NA